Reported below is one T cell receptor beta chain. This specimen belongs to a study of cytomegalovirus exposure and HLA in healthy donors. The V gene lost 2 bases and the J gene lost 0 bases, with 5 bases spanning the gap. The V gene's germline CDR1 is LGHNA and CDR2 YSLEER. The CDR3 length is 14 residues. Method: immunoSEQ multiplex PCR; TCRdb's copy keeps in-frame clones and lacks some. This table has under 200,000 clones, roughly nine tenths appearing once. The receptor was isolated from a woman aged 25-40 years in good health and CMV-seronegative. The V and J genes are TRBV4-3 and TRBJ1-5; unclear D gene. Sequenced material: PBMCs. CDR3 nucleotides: TGCGCCAGCAGCCAAAGACATAGCAATCAGCCCCAGCATTTT. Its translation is CASSQRHSNQPQHF.